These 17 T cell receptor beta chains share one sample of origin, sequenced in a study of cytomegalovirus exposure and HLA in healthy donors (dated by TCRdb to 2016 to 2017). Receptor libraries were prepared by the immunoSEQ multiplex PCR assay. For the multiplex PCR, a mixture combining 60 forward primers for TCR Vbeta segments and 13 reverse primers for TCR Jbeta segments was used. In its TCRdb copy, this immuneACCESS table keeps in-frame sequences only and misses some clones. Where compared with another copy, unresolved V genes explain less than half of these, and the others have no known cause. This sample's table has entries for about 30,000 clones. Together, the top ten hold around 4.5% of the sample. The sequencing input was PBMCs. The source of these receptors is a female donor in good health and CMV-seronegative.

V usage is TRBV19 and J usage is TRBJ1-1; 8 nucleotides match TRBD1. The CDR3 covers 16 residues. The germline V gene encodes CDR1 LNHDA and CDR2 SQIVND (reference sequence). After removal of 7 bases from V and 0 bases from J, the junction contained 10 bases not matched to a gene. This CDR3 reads CASKPGQVRMNTEAFF. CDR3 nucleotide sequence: TGTGCCAGTAAACCGGGACAGGTTCGCATGAACACTGAAGCTTTCTTT.

The CDR3 here is CASSDGGADTQYF. The CDR3 region has the DNA TGTGCCAGCAGTGACGGGGGGGCAGATACGCAGTATTTT. The chain recombines TRBV6-4 with TRBJ2-3; 7 bases are shared with TRBD2. With V trimmed by 2 bases and J by 4 bases, 0 bases remained unmatched. In germline, CDR1 is MRHNA, CDR2 SNTAGT. This CDR3 has 13 residues.

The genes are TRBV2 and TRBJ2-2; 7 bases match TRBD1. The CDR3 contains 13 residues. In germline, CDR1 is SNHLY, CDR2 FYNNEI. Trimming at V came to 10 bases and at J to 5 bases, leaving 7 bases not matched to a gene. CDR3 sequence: CAIDRERTGELFF. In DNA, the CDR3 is TGTGCCATCGACAGGGAGAGGACCGGGGAGCTGTTTTTT. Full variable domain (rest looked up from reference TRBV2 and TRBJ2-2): EPEVTQTPSHQVTQMGQEVILRCVPISNHLYFYWYRQILGQKVEFLVSFYNNEISEKSEIFDDQFSVERPDGSNFTLKIRSTKLEDSAMYFCAIDRERTGELFFGEGSRLTVL.

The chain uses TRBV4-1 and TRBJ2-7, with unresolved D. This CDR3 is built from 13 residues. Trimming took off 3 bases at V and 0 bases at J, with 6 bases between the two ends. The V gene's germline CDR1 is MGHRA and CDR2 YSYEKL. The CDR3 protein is CASSQGTSYEQYF. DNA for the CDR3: TGCGCCAGCAGCCAGGGCACCTCCTACGAGCAGTACTTC.

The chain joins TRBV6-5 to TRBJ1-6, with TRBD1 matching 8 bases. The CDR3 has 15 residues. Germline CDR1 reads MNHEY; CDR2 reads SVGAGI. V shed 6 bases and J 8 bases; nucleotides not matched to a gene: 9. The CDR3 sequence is CASRSDRDGDSPLHF. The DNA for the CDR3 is TGTGCCAGCAGATCGGACAGGGACGGAGATTCACCCCTCCACTTT.

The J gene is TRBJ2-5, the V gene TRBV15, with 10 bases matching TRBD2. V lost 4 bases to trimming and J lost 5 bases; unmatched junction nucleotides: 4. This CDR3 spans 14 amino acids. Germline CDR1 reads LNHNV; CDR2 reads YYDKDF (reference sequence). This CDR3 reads CATSTSGGRETQYF. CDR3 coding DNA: TGTGCCACCAGCACTAGCGGGGGTAGGGAGACCCAGTACTTC. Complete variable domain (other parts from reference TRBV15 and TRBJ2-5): DAMVIQNPRYQVTQFGKPVTLSCSQTLNHNVMYWYQQKSSQAPKLLFHYYDKDFNNEADTPDNFQSRRPNTSFCFLDIRSPGLGDTAMYLCATSTSGGRETQYFGPGTRLLVL.

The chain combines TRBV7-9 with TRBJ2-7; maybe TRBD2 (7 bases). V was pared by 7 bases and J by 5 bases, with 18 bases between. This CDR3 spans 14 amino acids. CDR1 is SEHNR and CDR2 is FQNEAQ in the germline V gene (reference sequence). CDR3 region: CASTLRGGGNEQYF. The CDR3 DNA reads TGTGCCAGCACCCTGAGGGGGGGTGGTAACGAGCAGTACTTC.

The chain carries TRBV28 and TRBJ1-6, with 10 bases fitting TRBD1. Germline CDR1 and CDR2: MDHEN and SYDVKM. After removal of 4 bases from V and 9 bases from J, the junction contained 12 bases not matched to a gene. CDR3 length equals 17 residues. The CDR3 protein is CASSSGGTGVGGSPLHF. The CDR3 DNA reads TGTGCCAGCAGTTCCGGAGGGACAGGGGTTGGCGGTTCACCCCTCCACTTT.

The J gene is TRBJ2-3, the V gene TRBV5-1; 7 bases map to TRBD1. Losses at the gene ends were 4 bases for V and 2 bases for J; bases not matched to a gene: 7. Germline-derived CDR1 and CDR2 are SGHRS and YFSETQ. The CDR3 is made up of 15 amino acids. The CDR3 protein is CASSPDRRITDTQYF. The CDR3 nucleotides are TGCGCCAGCAGCCCGGACAGGCGGATCACAGATACGCAGTATTTT.

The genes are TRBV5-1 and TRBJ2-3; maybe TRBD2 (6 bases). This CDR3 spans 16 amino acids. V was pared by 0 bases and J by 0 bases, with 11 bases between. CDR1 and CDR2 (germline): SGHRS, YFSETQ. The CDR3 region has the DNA TGCGCCAGCAGCTTGGTACGGGAGAGGAGCACAGATACGCAGTATTTT. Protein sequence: CASSLVRERSTDTQYF.

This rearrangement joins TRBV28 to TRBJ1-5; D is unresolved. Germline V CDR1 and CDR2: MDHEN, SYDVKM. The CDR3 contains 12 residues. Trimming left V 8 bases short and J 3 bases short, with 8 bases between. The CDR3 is CASAETNQPQHF. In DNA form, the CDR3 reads TGTGCCAGCGCGGAGACCAATCAGCCCCAGCATTTT.

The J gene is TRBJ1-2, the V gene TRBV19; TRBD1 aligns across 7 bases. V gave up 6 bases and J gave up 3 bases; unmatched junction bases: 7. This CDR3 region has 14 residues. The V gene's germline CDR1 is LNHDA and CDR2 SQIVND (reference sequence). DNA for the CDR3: TGTGCCAGTAGGACTCGGACAGGAGACTATGGCTACACCTTC. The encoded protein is CASRTRTGDYGYTF.

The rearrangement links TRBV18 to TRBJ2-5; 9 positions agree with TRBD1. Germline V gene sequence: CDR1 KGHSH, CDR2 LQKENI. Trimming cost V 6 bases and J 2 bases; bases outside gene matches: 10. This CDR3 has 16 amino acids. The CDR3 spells CASSLRPGTGQETQYF. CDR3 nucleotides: TGTGCCAGCTCGCTCCGACCCGGGACAGGGCAAGAGACCCAGTACTTC. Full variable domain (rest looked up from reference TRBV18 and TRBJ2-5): NAGVMQNPRHLVRRRGQEARLRCSPMKGHSHVYWYRQLPEEGLKFMVYLQKENIIDESGMPKERFSAEFPKEGPSILRIQQVVRGDSAAYFCASSLRPGTGQETQYFGPGTRLLVL.

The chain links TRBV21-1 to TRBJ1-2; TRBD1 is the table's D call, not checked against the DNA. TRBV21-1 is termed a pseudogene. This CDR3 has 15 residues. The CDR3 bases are TGTGCCAGCAGCAAGGGGCAGGGTTTCTCCTATGGCTACACCTTC. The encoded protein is CASSKGQGFSYGYTF.

CDR3 sequence reads: CASNIQSSYEQYF. Written as DNA, the CDR3 is TGTGCCAGCAACATACAGAGCTCCTACGAGCAGTACTTC. The rearrangement links TRBV7-8 to TRBJ2-7, with D uncertain. This CDR3 spans 13 amino acids. The germline gives CDR1 SGHVS, CDR2 FQNEAQ. Trimming took off 7 bases at V and 0 bases at J, with 10 bases between the two ends.

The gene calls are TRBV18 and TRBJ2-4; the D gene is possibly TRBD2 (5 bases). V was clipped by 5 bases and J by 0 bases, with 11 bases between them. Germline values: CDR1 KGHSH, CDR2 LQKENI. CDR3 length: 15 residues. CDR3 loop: CASSEDGLAKNIQYF. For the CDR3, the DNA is TGTGCCAGCTCAGAGGACGGACTAGCCAAAAACATTCAGTACTTC.

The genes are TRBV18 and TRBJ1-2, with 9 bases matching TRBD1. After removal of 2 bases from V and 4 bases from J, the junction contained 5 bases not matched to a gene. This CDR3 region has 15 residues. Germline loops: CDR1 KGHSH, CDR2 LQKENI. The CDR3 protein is CASSPVGTGFYGYTF. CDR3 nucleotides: TGTGCCAGCTCACCAGTCGGGACAGGGTTCTATGGCTACACCTTC.